This T cell receptor (beta chain) was observed in a study of cytomegalovirus exposure and HLA in healthy donors. The PCR had 60 Vbeta and 13 Jbeta primers. Produced via immunoSEQ multiplex PCR; TCRdb's table is partial and in-frame only. This sample has about 160,000 clones, with roughly 84% found just once. The receptor's source is a man aged 18 to 30 in good health and CMV-seropositive. The sequencing input was PBMCs.

CDR3 residues: CASDQTGTGTGELFF. The CDR3 nucleotides are TGTGCCAGTGACCAAACCGGGACAGGCACCGGGGAGCTGTTTTTT. V usage is TRBV19 and J usage is TRBJ2-2, with TRBD1 identical over 8 bases. After removal of 8 bases from V and 4 bases from J, the junction contained 9 bases not matched to a gene. Germline CDR1 and CDR2: LNHDA and SQIVND (reference sequence). The CDR3 is made up of 15 amino acids.